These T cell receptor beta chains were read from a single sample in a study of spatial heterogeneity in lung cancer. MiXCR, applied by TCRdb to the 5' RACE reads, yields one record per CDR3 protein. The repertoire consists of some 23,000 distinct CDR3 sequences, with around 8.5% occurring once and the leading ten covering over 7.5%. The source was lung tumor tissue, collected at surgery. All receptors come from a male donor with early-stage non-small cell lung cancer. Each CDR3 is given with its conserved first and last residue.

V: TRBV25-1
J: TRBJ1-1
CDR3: CASSSLGLNTEAFF

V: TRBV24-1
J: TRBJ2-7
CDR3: CATSDGAGDYYEQYF

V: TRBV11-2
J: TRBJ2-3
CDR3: CASSFSGTLRDTQYF

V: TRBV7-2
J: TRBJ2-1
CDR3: CASSLRLAGNNEQFF

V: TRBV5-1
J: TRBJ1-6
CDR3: CASSVGRTGLYNSPLHF

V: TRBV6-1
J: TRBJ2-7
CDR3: CASSEGQGSYEQYF

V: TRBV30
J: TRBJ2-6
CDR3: CAWRKGGPHGANVLTF

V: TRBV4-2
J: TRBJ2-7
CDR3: CASSQEDEQYF

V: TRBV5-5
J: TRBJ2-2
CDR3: CASSRDTTGELFF

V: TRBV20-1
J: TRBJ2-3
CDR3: CSASPPLAGAFTDTQYF

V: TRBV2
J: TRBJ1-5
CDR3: CASSADWGGSQPQHF

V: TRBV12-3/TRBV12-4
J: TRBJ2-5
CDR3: CASTQGDSRGGQETQYF

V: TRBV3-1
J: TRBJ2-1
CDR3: CASSPGTAYNEQFF

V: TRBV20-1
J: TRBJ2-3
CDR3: CSAGRQGRTQYF

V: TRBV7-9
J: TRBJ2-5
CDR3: CASSSGGQGMETQYF

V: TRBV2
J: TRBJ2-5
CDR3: CASVQGGGMKTQYF